This TCR beta chain derives from a study of cytomegalovirus exposure and HLA in healthy donors. Across the whole study: In terms of ancestry, the Caucasian-associated cluster contained 80% to 90% of the roughly 360 genotyped donors. Study outcomes and limitations: Accurate prediction of HLA-A and HLA-B alleles (for most subjects) was reportedly achieved from TCR beta sequences.

CDR3 length: 15 residues. CDR1 and CDR2 from the germline V gene are MNHEY and SVGAGI. After removal of 7 bases from V and 0 bases from J, the junction contained 3 bases not matched to a gene. Concerning this clone itself: What it recognizes is unknown.

PCR used 60 Vbeta primers and 13 Jbeta primers. Clones were read by immunoSEQ multiplex PCR, and TCRdb kept only the in-frame ones, dropping some. This sample lists some 140,000 clones; its ten largest clones have about 1.6%. V gene TRBV6-5 combines with J gene TRBJ2-7, with 13 positions matching TRBD2. The TCR comes from a woman in her 40s in good health and CMV-seronegative. The sequencing sample was made of PBMCs. CDR3 region: CASKGTSGVSYEQYF. The CDR3 bases are TGTGCCAGCAAAGGGACTAGCGGGGTCTCCTACGAGCAGTACTTC.